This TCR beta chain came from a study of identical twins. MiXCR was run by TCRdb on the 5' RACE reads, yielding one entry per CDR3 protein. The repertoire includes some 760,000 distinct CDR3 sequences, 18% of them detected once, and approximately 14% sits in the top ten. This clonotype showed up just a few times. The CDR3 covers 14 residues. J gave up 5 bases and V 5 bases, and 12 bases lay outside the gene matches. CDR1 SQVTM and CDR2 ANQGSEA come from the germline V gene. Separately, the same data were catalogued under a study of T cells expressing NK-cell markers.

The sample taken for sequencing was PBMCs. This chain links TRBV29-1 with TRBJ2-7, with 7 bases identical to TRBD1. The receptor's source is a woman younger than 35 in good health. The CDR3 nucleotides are TGCAGCGTTCAAGCTAGACAGGGTAGTAACGAGCAGTACTTC. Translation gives CSVQARQGSNEQYF.